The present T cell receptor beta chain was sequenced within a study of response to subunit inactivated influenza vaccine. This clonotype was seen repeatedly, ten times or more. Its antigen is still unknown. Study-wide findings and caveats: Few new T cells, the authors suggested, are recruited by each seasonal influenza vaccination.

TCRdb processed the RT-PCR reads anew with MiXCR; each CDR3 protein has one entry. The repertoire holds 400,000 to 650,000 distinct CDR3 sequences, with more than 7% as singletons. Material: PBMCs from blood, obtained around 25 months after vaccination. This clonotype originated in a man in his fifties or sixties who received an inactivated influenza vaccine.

The CDR3 spells CSVSGQYSSYEQYF. The DNA for the CDR3 is TGCAGCGTGTCTGGACAGTATAGCTCCTACGAGCAGTACTTC. The chain links TRBV29-1 to TRBJ2-7; D is possibly TRBD1 (6 bases). Deletions cut 6 bases from V and 0 bases from J, with 15 bases between. Germline CDR1 and CDR2: SQVTM and ANQGSEA. The CDR3 runs 14 residues.